Sequencing of this T cell receptor beta chain was carried out in a study of OX40 agonist ivuxolimab in advanced cancers. At the level of the study: It was permissible to have had prior anti-PD-1, anti-PD-L1 or anti-CTLA-4 therapy, and around 40% had some. Overall study findings and caveats: At doses 0.1 to 3.0 mg/kg, CD4+ and CD8+ clones expanded. On average, CD8+ T cells had more expanded clones than CD4+. Part of the nonresponder group also had normalized T-cell clonal expansion that was low.

Clones were sequenced by immunoSEQ multiplex PCR, and TCRdb holds only the in-frame ones, with some missing. The sample lists some 60,000 clones, roughly 84% occurring once. The CDR3 runs 16 residues. The germline CDR1 and CDR2 sequences are SGDLS and YYNGEE. Trimming left V 0 bases short and J 1 base short, with 11 bases between. A word on this clone: The antigen remains undetermined.

Sequenced material: CD4+ or CD8+ T cells sorted from blood, taken in a trial of the OX40 agonist ivuxolimab. The source is an adult with an advanced solid tumor such as melanoma, head and neck, liver or kidney cancer. The chain carries TRBV9 and TRBJ1-5; D is perhaps TRBD1 (5 bases). The CDR3 DNA sequence: TGTGCCAGCAGCGTAGAGATCGGGGGAAGCAATCAGCCCCAGCATTTT. This codes for CASSVEIGGSNQPQHF.